This T cell receptor (beta chain) was observed in a study of T cells after yellow fever vaccination. TCRdb recomputed calls from the 5' RACE reads with MiXCR, one row per CDR3 protein. Of 300,000 to 400,000 distinct CDR3 sequences listed, approximately 12% were seen once; the top ten hold 3% to 4%. This CDR3 has 15 amino acids. Trimming took off 8 bases at V and 2 bases at J, with 15 bases between the two ends. Looked up from germline, CDR1 is SGHAT and CDR2 is FQNNGV. This clonotype was seen a handful of times. Its target is not known. Overall study results and limits: Abundant contaminating clonotypes from the bulk population could appear in FACS-sorted repertoires.

This TCR was sampled from a man younger than 35 who received the YFV17D yellow fever vaccine. This material consisted of CD4+ T cells sorted from PBMCs, taken 15 days after the yellow fever booster vaccination. The chain joins TRBV11-2 to TRBJ2-2; D call uncertain. The chain's CDR3 is CASSRVSSNTGELFF. DNA of the CDR3: TGTGCCAGCTCCCGGGTTTCATCAAACACCGGGGAGCTGTTTTTT. Full variable domain (remainder filled in from reference TRBV11-2 and TRBJ2-2): EAGVAQSPRYKIIEKRQSVAFWCNPISGHATLYWYQQILGQGPKLLIQFQNNGVVDDSQLPKDRFSAERLKGVDSTLKIQPAKLEDSAVYLCASSRVSSNTGELFFGEGSRLTVL.